The rows below give T cell receptor beta chains drawn from one sample of a study of blood T cell repertoires in COVID-19. Assay: immunoSEQ multiplex PCR; the TCRdb copy retains only in-frame clones and omits some. The sample lists about 92,000 clones, approximately 85% seen once, with around 11% in the top ten. Sequencing used peripheral blood. The receptors come from a human donor in a cohort sampled during active COVID-19. Each CDR3 is given with its conserved first and last residue. D genes are given only for firm matches. Size is stated for part of the rows, as once, few or many counts, or as a class when the clone is expanded.

v_call	j_call	clone_size	d_call	cdr3_aa	cdr3_nt
TRBV9	TRBJ2-7	-	-	CASSPQRELYEQYF	TGTGCCAGCAGCCCTCAACGGGAGCTCTACGAGCAGTACTTC
TRBV11-2	TRBJ2-3	-	-	CASSLELVRTDTQYF	TGTGCCAGCAGCTTAGAGTTAGTCCGCACAGATACGCAGTATTTT
TRBV6-4	TRBJ1-1	-	TRBD1	CASSDSPTGGTEAFF	TGTGCCAGCAGTGACTCCCCCACAGGGGGCACTGAAGCTTTCTTT
TRBV27	TRBJ2-1	-	TRBD1	CASSVYGTGNHEQFF	TGTGCCAGCAGCGTGTACGGGACAGGGAATCATGAGCAGTTCTTC
TRBV7-8	TRBJ1-2	-	TRBD1	CASSTGTGFSGYGYTF	TGTGCCAGCAGCACCGGGACAGGGTTTTCCGGCTATGGCTACACCTTC
TRBV10-3	TRBJ2-3	-	TRBD2	CAIRERGVSTDTQYF	TGTGCCATCAGAGAGCGGGGAGTGAGCACAGATACGCAGTATTTT
TRBV19	TRBJ2-5	-	TRBD1	CASSTGTGLLGAQYF	TGTGCCAGTAGTACAGGGACAGGCCTGCTGGGGGCCCAGTACTTC
TRBV19	TRBJ1-6	-	-	CASSSGKDNSPLHF	TGTGCCAGTAGTTCCGGGAAAGACAATTCACCCCTCCACTTT
TRBV25-1	TRBJ2-5	-	-	CASSEGGNQETQYF	TGTGCCAGCAGTGAGGGCGGGAACCAAGAGACCCAGTACTTC
TRBV21-1	TRBJ1-2	-	-	CASSKQITYGYTF	TGTGCCAGCAGCAAACAGATAACCTATGGCTACACCTTC
TRBV27	TRBJ1-5	-	TRBD1	CASSTLGRGHQPQHF	TGTGCCAGCAGCACTTTGGGCAGGGGGCATCAGCCCCAGCATTTT
TRBV7-9	TRBJ1-1	-	-	CASSSRDTLNTEAFF	TGTGCCAGCAGCTCCCGGGACACCTTGAACACTGAAGCTTTCTTT
TRBV2	TRBJ2-5	-	TRBD2	CASKRTSGWETQYF	TGTGCCAGCAAGCGGACTAGCGGATGGGAGACCCAGTACTTC
TRBV7-6	TRBJ1-6	-	-	CASSFGQGRSPLHF	TGTGCCAGCAGCTTCGGGCAGGGGCGGTCACCCCTCCACTTT
TRBV28	TRBJ2-7	-	-	CASSLRYEQYF	TGTGCCAGCAGCCTCCGCTACGAGCAGTACTTC
TRBV5-5	TRBJ2-7	-	-	CASSFTGYYGSYEQYF	TGTGCCAGCAGCTTCACAGGGTATTATGGGTCCTACGAGCAGTACTTC
TRBV7-2	TRBJ2-5	-	TRBD1	CASTRAQGALETQYF	TGTGCCAGCACCCGGGCACAGGGGGCTTTGGAGACCCAGTACTTC
TRBV7-2	TRBJ2-1	-	TRBD2	CASSLAVAGGNEQFF	TGTGCCAGCAGCTTAGCGGTAGCGGGAGGGAATGAGCAGTTCTTC
TRBV11-2	TRBJ2-1	once	-	CASSFLGGGHEQFF	TGTGCCAGCAGCTTCTTAGGGGGGGGACATGAGCAGTTCTTC
TRBV4-3	TRBJ1-4	-	-	CASSRSGQTNGFFNEKLFF	TGCGCCAGCAGTCGATCGGGACAAACTAATGGATTTTTCAATGAAAAACTGTTTTTT
TRBV7-9	TRBJ2-5	once	TRBD1	CASSPGDRGLQETQYF	TGTGCCAGCAGCCCGGGGGACAGGGGCCTCCAAGAGACCCAGTACTTC
TRBV6-2/TRBV6-3	TRBJ1-2	-	-	CASSYSNSYGYTF	TGTGCCAGCAGTTACAGTAACAGTTATGGCTACACCTTC
TRBV6-5	TRBJ1-4	-	-	CASSKARGEKLFF	TGTGCCAGCAGTAAGGCCCGGGGGGAAAAACTGTTTTTT
TRBV4-3	TRBJ2-7	-	TRBD1	CASSPSPGQGYEQYF	TGCGCCAGCAGCCCCTCCCCGGGACAGGGTTACGAGCAGTACTTC
TRBV28	TRBJ2-1	-	TRBD2	CATLPGLAGLYNEQFF	TGTGCCACACTACCGGGACTAGCGGGCCTGTACAATGAGCAGTTCTTC
TRBV2	TRBJ1-4	-	TRBD1	CASHRGSNEKLFF	TGTGCCAGCCACAGGGGCTCTAATGAAAAACTGTTTTTT
TRBV7-9	TRBJ2-5	-	TRBD2	CASSLGTSGGETQYF	TGTGCCAGCAGCCTAGGGACTAGCGGGGGAGAGACCCAGTACTTC
TRBV6-5	TRBJ2-7	few	TRBD2	CASSSPAGVSGEQYF	TGTGCCAGCAGTTCCCCAGCGGGAGTAAGTGGCGAGCAGTACTTC
TRBV9	TRBJ1-2	-	TRBD1	CASSSGQGVMGYGYTF	TGTGCCAGCAGCTCCGGACAGGGGGTTATGGGGTATGGCTACACCTTC
TRBV7-6	TRBJ2-7	-	TRBD2	CASSLREAYEQYF	TGTGCCAGCAGCTTGCGGGAGGCCTACGAGCAGTACTTC
TRBV27	TRBJ2-7	few	-	CASSGIGGPAYEQYF	TGTGCCAGCAGTGGGATCGGAGGACCAGCCTACGAGCAGTACTTC
TRBV4-3	TRBJ1-4	-	TRBD1	CASSQGTGGNEKLFF	TGCGCCAGCAGCCAAGGGACAGGGGGGAATGAAAAACTGTTTTTT